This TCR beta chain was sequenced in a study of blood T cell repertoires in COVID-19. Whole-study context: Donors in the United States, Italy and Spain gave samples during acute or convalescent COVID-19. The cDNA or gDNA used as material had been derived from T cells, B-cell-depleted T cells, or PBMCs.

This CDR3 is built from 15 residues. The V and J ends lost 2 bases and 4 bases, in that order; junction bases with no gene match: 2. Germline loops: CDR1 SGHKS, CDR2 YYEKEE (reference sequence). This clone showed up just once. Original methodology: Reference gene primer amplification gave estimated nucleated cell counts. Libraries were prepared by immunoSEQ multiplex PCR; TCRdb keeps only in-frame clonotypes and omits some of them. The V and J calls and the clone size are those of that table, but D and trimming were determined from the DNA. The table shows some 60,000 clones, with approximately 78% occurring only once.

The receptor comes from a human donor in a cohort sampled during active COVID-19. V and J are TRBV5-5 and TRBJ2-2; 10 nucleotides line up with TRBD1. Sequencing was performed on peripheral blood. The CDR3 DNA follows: TGTGCCAGCAGCTTATGGACAGGGGGCACCGGGGAGCTGTTTTTT. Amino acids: CASSLWTGGTGELFF.